These 11 T cell receptor beta chains came from one sample sequenced in a study of T cell repertoires in cytomegalovirus infection. These TCRs are of unknown antigen specificity. TCRdb used MiXCR to reprocess the reads, holding one entry per CDR3 protein. This sample has roughly 45,000 distinct CDR3 sequences, with about a fifth found just once. The sample in question was CD8+ T cells from cultured PBMCs, obtained from culture after CMV antigen stimulation. Source of these receptors: a human donor in good health (CMV status not recorded). Some clones in this sample may be carry-over from other donors' samples.

The V gene is TRBV2, the J gene TRBJ2-3; weak D call: TRBD1 (6 bases). The germline CDR1 and CDR2 sequences are SNHLY and FYNNEI. Between the trimmed V and J ends, which lost 5 bases and 6 bases, there was a span of 12 bases. This CDR3 has 13 residues. CDR3 nucleotide sequence: TGTGCCAGCAGTTCGGGACAATCCGATACGCAGTATTTT. It yields the protein CASSSGQSDTQYF.

The rearrangement links TRBV5-1 to TRBJ2-1, with D possibly matching TRBD2 (6 bases). Germline lookup yields CDR1 SGHRS and CDR2 YFSETQ. This CDR3 is built from 17 residues. The V end was cut by 2 bases, the J end by 2 bases, with 17 bases between. The CDR3 here is CASSLRLQVAAYNEQFF. CDR3 coding DNA: TGCGCCAGCAGCTTACGATTACAGGTAGCGGCCTACAATGAGCAGTTCTTC. The full variable domain, its missing parts supplied by reference TRBV5-1 and TRBJ2-1, is KAGVTQTPRYLIKTRGQQVTLSCSPISGHRSVSWYQQTPGQGLQFLFEYFSETQRNKGNFPGRFSGRQFSNSRSEMNVSTLELGDSALYLCASSLRLQVAAYNEQFFGPGTRLTVL.

This clonotype was seen a few times. V gene TRBV27 combines with J gene TRBJ2-1; perhaps D is TRBD1 or TRBD2 (6 bases each). The CDR3 is 18 residues long. With 1 base removed from V and 7 bases from J, the gap between germline ends came to 23 bases. CDR1 is MNHEY, CDR2 SMNVEV, per germline (reference sequence). CDR3 nucleotides: TGTGCCAGCAGTTTATTCCCCCCCGGGGGCGGGGACGCTAATGAGCAGTTCTTC. Its protein product is CASSLFPPGGGDANEQFF.

The chain combines TRBV7-2 with TRBJ2-4; tentatively, D is TRBD1 (6 bases). The CDR3 loop spans 18 amino acids. CDR1 is SGHTA, CDR2 FQGNSA, per germline. With 0 bases removed from V and 0 bases from J, the gap between germline ends came to 15 bases. The CDR3 nucleotides read TGTGCCAGCAGCTTAGCGGCAGGGGTCGCGGTAGCCAAAAACATTCAGTACTTC. Protein: CASSLAAGVAVAKNIQYF.

The chain has TRBV7-2 and TRBJ2-1; 8 bases map to TRBD2. The CDR3 loop spans 17 amino acids. V was clipped by 2 bases and J by 2 bases; unmatched bases: 8. Germline loops: CDR1 SGHTA, CDR2 FQGNSA. The chain's CDR3 is CASSLYLGTRAYNEQFF. CDR3 coding DNA: TGTGCCAGCAGCTTATATCTAGGGACTAGAGCCTACAATGAGCAGTTCTTC.

The table lists this clonotype with a few counts. The chain uses TRBV20-1 and TRBJ2-7, with 11 bases fitting TRBD2. The germline V gene has CDR1 DFQATT and CDR2 SNEGSKA (reference sequence). The CDR3 has 14 amino acids. Unmatched junction bases numbered 7, after V lost 5 bases and J lost 4 bases. The CDR3 region has the DNA TGCAGTGCTCAAACTAGCGGGAGCCGGTACGAGCAGTACTTC. This translates into CSAQTSGSRYEQYF.

The table lists this clonotype with a few counts. The J gene is TRBJ2-7, the V gene TRBV28; D is undetermined. Trimming stripped 8 bases from V and 0 bases from J, with 11 bases between. The CDR3 has 13 residues. Germline assignment: CDR1 MDHEN and CDR2 SYDVKM. For the CDR3, the DNA is TGTGCCAGCTCTCCCTCAAACTCCTACGAGCAGTACTTC. This translates into CASSPSNSYEQYF.

This clonotype is a singleton in its sample. The chain recombines TRBV7-6 with TRBJ1-1, with D perhaps matching TRBD1 (5 bases). Trimming left V 7 bases short and J 6 bases short, with 15 bases between. Germline V lookup: CDR1 SGHVS, CDR2 FNYEAQ. The CDR3 is 13 amino acids. The CDR3 here is CASKHGAGAEAFF. The CDR3, as DNA: TGTGCCAGCAAACACGGGGCGGGAGCTGAAGCTTTCTTT.

The chain has TRBV7-6 and TRBJ2-7; TRBD2 aligns across 11 bases. V was pared by 6 bases and J by 6 bases, with 7 bases of the junction left unmatched. Germline lookup yields CDR1 SGHVS and CDR2 FNYEAQ. This CDR3 has 14 amino acids. CDR3: CASSTGTSGSEQYF. CDR3 bases: TGTGCCAGCAGTACCGGGACTAGCGGCTCCGAGCAGTACTTC.

V is TRBV7-9 and J is TRBJ1-2, with TRBD1 matching over 12 bases. V lost 5 bases, J lost 6 bases, and 10 bases stayed unmatched. CDR3 length equals 16 residues. Germline CDR1 reads SEHNR; CDR2 reads FQNEAQ (reference sequence). The CDR3: CASSQGTGGTTNGYTF. CDR3 coding DNA: TGTGCCAGCAGCCAAGGGACAGGGGGCACGACAAATGGCTACACCTTC. Using reference TRBV7-9 and TRBJ1-2 for the parts outside the CDR3, the full variable domain is DTGVSQNPRHKITKRGQNVTFRCDPISEHNRLYWYRQTLGQGPEFLTYFQNEAQLEKSRLLSDRFSAERPKGSFSTLEIQRTEQGDSAMYLCASSQGTGGTTNGYTFGSGTRLTVV.

This clonotype was observed a handful of times. V gene TRBV7-2 combines with J gene TRBJ2-7; D is perhaps TRBD1 or TRBD2 (5 bases each). The CDR3 spans 15 residues. Trimming took 5 bases from V and 3 from J, leaving 17 bases between them. Per the germline V gene, CDR1 is SGHTA and CDR2 is FQGNSA. The CDR3 DNA is TGTGCCAGCAGCATAACCCCAGGGAGCTACTACGAGCAGTACTTC. It codes for CASSITPGSYYEQYF.